A selection of T cell receptor beta chains follows, all from one sample in a study of T cell responses to AZD1222 COVID-19 vaccine. The assay was immunoSEQ multiplex PCR, and TCRdb's table has in-frame clones only and misses some. The sample includes under 140,000 clones, around 90% of them seen just once. This specimen consisted of peripheral blood, obtained 28 days after the second AZD1222 dose. All receptors come from an adult who received the AZD1222 COVID-19 vaccine. CDR3s include the opening cysteine and the closing phenylalanine or tryptophan. Each record gives: clone size, V gene, D gene, J gene, CDR3 DNA, CDR3 protein. A D gene is named only where the DNA matches it firmly. The size of a clone is reported for some rows only, either as once, few or many, or as a class for expanded clones.

>-|TRBV7-2|-|TRBJ1-5
TGTGCCAGCAGCTTTCACAGGCGGGGTCAGCCCCAGCATTTT
CASSFHRRGQPQHF
>once|TRBV7-3|TRBD1|TRBJ1-1
TGTGCCAGCAGCTCCGGACAGGGCACTGAAGCTTTCTTT
CASSSGQGTEAFF
>-|TRBV29-1|TRBD1|TRBJ2-3
TGCAGCGTTGTGGGACAGGGCACAGATACGCAGTATTTT
CSVVGQGTDTQYF
>-|TRBV9|TRBD1|TRBJ1-2
TGTGCCAGCAGCGCCGGACAGGGCAACTATGGCTACACCTTC
CASSAGQGNYGYTF
>-|TRBV24-1|-|TRBJ2-1
TGTGCCACCAGTGATCCACAGGGCCATGAGCAGTTCTTC
CATSDPQGHEQFF
>-|TRBV5-4|-|TRBJ2-2
TGTGCCAGCAGCTTTCAGGGGTGGACCGGGGAGCTGTTTTTT
CASSFQGWTGELFF
>few|TRBV5-1|-|TRBJ1-2
TGCGCCAGCAGCCCCTCTTTAGGAGATAACTATGGCTACACCTTC
CASSPSLGDNYGYTF
>-|TRBV6-4|-|TRBJ1-4
TGTGCCAGCAGTGCCTGGAGGGATGGAAAACTGTTTTTT
CASSAWRDGKLFF
>once|TRBV5-5|-|TRBJ2-2
TGTGCCAGCAGCTTATCCCTGCTCGCCGGGAACACCGGGGAGCTGTTTTTT
CASSLSLLAGNTGELFF
>-|TRBV7-3|TRBD1|TRBJ2-6
TGTGCCAGCAGCTTGGACAGGGCTGGAGGGGCCAACGTCCTGACTTTC
CASSLDRAGGANVLTF
>-|TRBV12-3/TRBV12-4|-|TRBJ1-2
TGTGCCAGCAGTTTAGGGGGGGAGGGCGGCTACACCTTC
CASSLGGEGGYTF
>-|TRBV10-1|-|TRBJ2-5
TGCGCCAGCAGCTTCCATACAGGGATACAAGAGACCCAGTACTTC
CASSFHTGIQETQYF
>-|TRBV6-5|-|TRBJ2-5
TGTGCCAGCAGCCGCTCAGAGGGCCTCGGAGAGACCCAGTACTTC
CASSRSEGLGETQYF
>-|TRBV27|-|TRBJ2-5
TGTGCCAGCAGTTTATCAGAGACCCAGTACTTC
CASSLSETQYF
>-|TRBV20-1|TRBD2|TRBJ2-7
TGCAGTGCGAGTAGCGGGGGGGGATCCTACGAGCAGTACTTC
CSASSGGGSYEQYF
>-|TRBV29-1|TRBD1|TRBJ1-5
TGCAGCGTTTCAGCAGGGGGCTTGCAGCCCCAGCATTTT
CSVSAGGLQPQHF
>-|TRBV28|-|TRBJ1-5
TGTGCCAGCAGGGGAGGGGGATTGAGTCAGCCCCAGCATTTT
CASRGGGLSQPQHF
>-|TRBV28|-|TRBJ1-2
TGTGCCAGCAGTGTTAGGGGGAAGGGCTACACCTTC
CASSVRGKGYTF
>-|TRBV19|-|TRBJ2-5
TGTGCCAGTAGTATATGGGGGGTCCAAGAGACCCAGTACTTC
CASSIWGVQETQYF
>-|TRBV7-9|-|TRBJ1-3
TGTGCCAGCAGCCCCCTCAGCGGTTACACTGGAAACACCATATATTTT
CASSPLSGYTGNTIYF
>-|TRBV5-1|TRBD1|TRBJ2-1
TGCGCCAGCAGCTCCCGACAGGGGGCCTACAATGAGCAGTTCTTC
CASSSRQGAYNEQFF
>-|TRBV28|TRBD1|TRBJ1-4
TGTGCCAGCAGTACACCGGGACAGGGGTTCGGAGAAAAACTGTTTTTT
CASSTPGQGFGEKLFF
>once|TRBV18|TRBD1|TRBJ1-1
TGTGCCAGCTCACCGGGACAGGGATATGAAGCTTTCTTT
CASSPGQGYEAFF
>-|TRBV19|TRBD1|TRBJ1-2
TGTGCCAGTAGTCCTGAGACAGGGGTTAACTATGGCTACACCTTC
CASSPETGVNYGYTF
>few|TRBV5-1|-|TRBJ1-4
TGCGCCAGCAGCTTGGAGATACCTGTAAGAGAAAAACTGTTTTTT
CASSLEIPVREKLFF
>once|TRBV5-1|-|TRBJ1-1
TGCGCCAGCAGCTTAAATTCAGAAACGAACACTGAAGCTTTCTTT
CASSLNSETNTEAFF
>-|TRBV13|-|TRBJ1-1
TGTGCCAGCAGGACTCAGGGCTTTCTTAACACTGAAGCTTTCTTT
CASRTQGFLNTEAFF
>-|TRBV6-5|-|TRBJ1-4
TGTGCCAGCGAACCCGGAAGGGGTAATGAAAAACTGTTTTTT
CASEPGRGNEKLFF
>-|TRBV7-8|-|TRBJ2-1
TGTGCCAGCAGCCACCCCACGATTTCTAGAATAAGAAGAGCGGAGGACAATGAGCAGTTCTTC
CASSHPTISRIRRAEDNEQFF
>few|TRBV4-1|TRBD1|TRBJ2-2
TGCGCCAGCAGGGCGACAGGGTCCGTTAACGGGGAGCTGTTTTTT
CASRATGSVNGELFF
>once|TRBV27|TRBD1|TRBJ2-7
TGTGCCAGCAGTTTTAGGGAGACAGGGGTCCGCGAGCAGTACTTC
CASSFRETGVREQYF